This T cell receptor beta chain was sequenced in a study of sequential checkpoint blockade in melanoma. Study-wide background: Arm A got nivolumab then ipilimumab; arm B the reverse, 1:1. Each arm's sequence ended with maintenance nivolumab.

The CDR3 is made up of 12 amino acids. In germline, CDR1 is LGHNT, CDR2 FRNRAP. Trimming pared 3 bases from V and 6 bases from J, leaving 5 bases between. The sample's treatment: randomized to nivolumab then ipilimumab (arm A) or the reverse (arm B). Sorted cells were live CD3+CD8+, lacking CD19 and CD56, from PBMCs. The table came from immunoSEQ multiplex PCR; TCRdb's copy has only in-frame clones and leaves some out. This sample has tens of thousands of clones, with approximately 71% found just once. The clonotype was recovered from a human donor with melanoma. V is TRBV12-5 and J is TRBJ2-2; D ambiguous. This material consisted of CD8+ T cells sorted from blood (inferred from file names), taken from a patient given nivolumab and ipilimumab in sequence. The CDR3 DNA is TGTGCTAGTGGTTTCTCCCCCGGGGAGCTGTTTTTT. Its protein is CASGFSPGELFF.